This TCR beta chain was identified during a study of blood T cell repertoires in COVID-19. Germline V gene data show CDR1 as SGDLS and CDR2 as YYNGEE. The CDR3 has 15 residues. V was clipped by 3 bases and J by 6 bases, with 16 bases between them. The table lists this clone with a few counts. The repertoire was sequenced with immunoSEQ multiplex PCR; TCRdb's copy has only in-frame clones and lacks some. In the table there are 220,000 or so clones, around 80% of which are singletons. The clonotype was recovered from a woman aged 80 or over with acute or convalescent COVID-19. The chain is built from TRBV9 and TRBJ2-4; maybe TRBD2 (6 bases). Sequencing was done on a sample of peripheral blood. CDR3 residues: CASSEGLAPINIQYF. CDR3 DNA sequence: TGTGCCAGCAGCGAGGGACTGGCCCCGATAAACATTCAGTACTTC. The full variable domain, with the rest looked up from reference TRBV9 and TRBJ2-4, is DSGVTQTPKHLITATGQRVTLRCSPRSGDLSVYWYQQSLDQGLQFLIQYYNGEERAKGNILERFSAQQFPDLHSELNLSSLELGDSALYFCASSEGLAPINIQYFGAGTRLSVL.